What follows are 18 T cell receptor beta chains derived from one specimen sequenced in a study of blood T cell repertoires in COVID-19. The data were produced by immunoSEQ multiplex PCR, yet TCRdb's version contains in-frame clones alone and is incomplete. The table records approximately 70,000 clones, 85% to 90% of them present only once. Sequenced material: peripheral blood. The receptors come from a man in his sixties or seventies with active or convalescent COVID-19.

The chain has TRBV19 and TRBJ1-2; 8 bases align to TRBD1. The junction had 14 bases not matched to a gene; V was cut back by 8 bases and J by 6 bases. CDR1 is LNHDA and CDR2 is SQIVND in the germline V gene (reference sequence). This CDR3 region has 15 residues. CDR3 region: CASQETRTGSDGYTF. CDR3 in DNA: TGTGCCAGTCAAGAAACCCGGACAGGGTCTGATGGCTACACCTTC. Supplemented by reference TRBV19 and TRBJ1-2, the full variable domain reads DGGITQSPKYLFRKEGQNVTLSCEQNLNHDAMYWYRQDPGQGLRLIYYSQIVNDFQKGDIAEGYSVSREKKESFPLTVTSAQKNPTAFYLCASQETRTGSDGYTFGSGTRLTVV.

The chain joins TRBV6-5 to TRBJ2-5, with 14 bases fitting TRBD2. The CDR3 consists of 15 residues. V lost 6 bases and J lost 2; bases outside the gene matches: 2. CDR1 and CDR2 (germline): MNHEY, SVGAGI. The CDR3 DNA reads as TGTGCCAGCAGGAGACTAGCGGGAGGGCAAGAGACCCAGTACTTC. Protein sequence: CASRRLAGGQETQYF.

V usage is TRBV18 and J usage is TRBJ2-3; D perhaps matches TRBD2 (6 bases). Germline values: CDR1 KGHSH, CDR2 LQKENI. V dropped 0 bases and J dropped 3 bases, with 10 bases sitting between them. The CDR3 has 15 residues. The DNA for the CDR3 is TGTGCCAGCTCACCACCAGGGAGGACAACAGATACGCAGTATTTT. It yields the protein CASSPPGRTTDTQYF. Looking up the rest from reference TRBV18 and TRBJ2-3 gives the full variable domain: NAGVMQNPRHLVRRRGQEARLRCSPMKGHSHVYWYRQLPEEGLKFMVYLQKENIIDESGMPKERFSAEFPKEGPSILRIQQVVRGDSAAYFCASSPPGRTTDTQYFGPGTRLTVL.

The chain uses TRBV7-2 and TRBJ2-7, with 10 bases that match TRBD2. The CDR3 consists of 14 residues. J gave up 4 bases and V 3 bases, and 3 bases lay outside the gene matches. CDR1 and CDR2 (germline): SGHTA, FQGNSA. CDR3 loop: CASSLTSGSYEQYF. The CDR3 DNA reads TGTGCCAGCAGCTTGACTAGCGGGTCGTACGAGCAGTACTTC.

The chain carries TRBV19 and TRBJ1-2, with TRBD1 identical over 9 bases. CDR1 is LNHDA, CDR2 SQIVND, per germline (reference sequence). With 4 bases clipped from V and 7 bases from J, the junction kept 16 bases outside the gene matches. This CDR3 is built from 17 residues. The CDR3 DNA sequence: TGTGCCAGTAGTACCCTGGGAGACAGGGGGACGTTGGGTGGCTACACCTTC. Protein: CASSTLGDRGTLGGYTF.

CDR3: CASGSVYGYTF. The CDR3, as DNA: TGTGCGAGTGGGAGCGTCTATGGCTACACCTTC. The chain has TRBV19 and TRBJ1-2; no clear D. The CDR3 has 11 amino acids. The germline V gene has CDR1 LNHDA and CDR2 SQIVND (reference sequence).

The chain employs TRBV30 and TRBJ2-1; the D is unclear. The CDR3 covers 15 residues. V was shortened by 0 bases and J by 8 bases, with 17 bases between the two germline ends. Germline V lookup: CDR1 GTSNPN, CDR2 SVGIG (reference sequence). The CDR3 nucleotides read TGTGCCTGGAGTGTAAGCAGTGCCGGCGGCGATGAGCAGTTCTTC. As protein: CAWSVSSAGGDEQFF.

This rearrangement joins TRBV5-1 to TRBJ1-4; weak D call: TRBD1 (5 bases). V dropped 3 bases and J dropped 8 bases, with 20 bases sitting between them. The CDR3 loop spans 16 amino acids. Looked up from germline, CDR1 is SGHRS and CDR2 is YFSETQ. The CDR3 here is CASSSTGTYLGEKLFF. For the CDR3, the DNA is TGCGCCAGCAGCTCCACTGGGACTTACCTCGGCGAAAAACTGTTTTTT.

V gene TRBV27 combines with J gene TRBJ2-7; 8 positions agree with TRBD1. CDR1 and CDR2 from the germline V gene are MNHEY and SMNVEV (reference sequence). V lost 3 bases, J lost 3 bases, and 7 bases stayed unmatched. The length of the CDR3 is 15 residues. In DNA form, the CDR3 reads TGTGCCAGCAGTTTTGGGACAGGATCGCACTACGAGCAGTACTTC. Protein product: CASSFGTGSHYEQYF.

This rearrangement joins TRBV6-5 to TRBJ1-1; 10 nucleotides line up with TRBD1. The CDR3 is 15 amino acids. Unmatched junction bases numbered 6, after V lost 2 bases and J lost 6 bases. From germline, CDR1 is MNHEY and CDR2 SVGAGI. CDR3 protein: CASSYRQGARSEAFF. CDR3 sequence (DNA): TGTGCCAGCAGTTACAGACAGGGGGCAAGGTCTGAAGCTTTCTTT.

This rearrangement joins TRBV28 to TRBJ1-5; 9 bases fit TRBD1. Germline V gives CDR1 MDHEN, CDR2 SYDVKM. The V and J ends lost 5 bases and 4 bases, in that order; junction bases with no gene match: 3. The CDR3 consists of 14 residues. CDR3 amino acids: CASSDRGRNQPQHF. In nucleotides, the CDR3 is TGTGCCAGCAGTGACAGGGGGAGGAATCAGCCCCAGCATTTT.

This chain connects TRBV27 to TRBJ1-2; perhaps TRBD1 as D (6 bases). CDR1 and CDR2 from the germline V gene are MNHEY and SMNVEV (reference sequence). The CDR3 is 16 amino acids. The V end was cut by 5 bases, the J end by 4 bases, with 20 bases between. The CDR3 coding sequence is TGTGCCAGCAGTCATTCCAAGACAGGAGCTATCTATGGCTACACCTTC. Its translation is CASSHSKTGAIYGYTF.

This chain uses TRBV28 with TRBJ2-5; 7 bases map to TRBD2. The germline V gene encodes CDR1 MDHEN and CDR2 SYDVKM. The V and J ends lost 4 bases and 5 bases, in that order; junction bases with no gene match: 1. This CDR3 region has 12 residues. The CDR3 loop reads CASSWGGETQYF. CDR3 nucleotide sequence: TGTGCCAGCAGTTGGGGGGGGGAGACCCAGTACTTC.

CDR3 sequence reads: CASSISGQTRQPQHF. CDR3 nucleotides: TGTGCCAGTAGTATATCTGGCCAAACAAGACAGCCCCAGCATTTT. V usage is TRBV19 and J usage is TRBJ1-5; D is undetermined. The CDR3 contains 15 residues. Trimming took off 2 bases at V and 7 bases at J, with 15 bases between the two ends. Germline V gene sequence: CDR1 LNHDA, CDR2 SQIVND (reference sequence).

This chain connects TRBV29-1 to TRBJ2-1, with TRBD2 matching over 10 bases. In germline, CDR1 is SQVTM, CDR2 ANQGSEA. With 8 bases clipped from V and 7 bases from J, the junction kept 14 bases outside the gene matches. This CDR3 has 15 amino acids. The CDR3 sequence is CSSGASGSGRNEQFF. The CDR3 DNA reads as TGCAGCTCCGGGGCTAGCGGGAGCGGTAGGAATGAGCAGTTCTTC.

This chain links TRBV5-1 with TRBJ2-2, with 9 bases that match TRBD1. Trimming cost V 4 bases and J 1 base; bases outside gene matches: 2. Germline V gene lookup returns CDR1 SGHRS and CDR2 YFSETQ. The CDR3 covers 15 residues. The DNA of the CDR3 is TGCGCCAGCAGCACGGGACAGGGGAACACCGGGGAGCTGTTTTTT. Amino acids: CASSTGQGNTGELFF.

The V and J genes are TRBV7-9 and TRBJ2-1, with D perhaps matching TRBD2 (7 bases). CDR1 is SEHNR, CDR2 FQNEAQ, per germline (reference sequence). V dropped 7 bases and J dropped 1 base, with 11 bases sitting between them. The CDR3 covers 14 residues. The CDR3 DNA sequence: TGTGCCAGCATCGGGGGGCAGTCCTACAATGAGCAGTTCTTC. Translated, it gives CASIGGQSYNEQFF.

This chain links TRBV7-9 with TRBJ1-4; D is unclear. The germline CDR1 and CDR2 sequences are SEHNR and FQNEAQ (reference sequence). The CDR3 length is 13 residues. The V end lost 0 bases, the J end lost 8 bases, and 7 bases lay between the germline ends. CDR3 nucleotides: TGTGCCAGCAGCTTAGCAGGGAGCGAAAAACTGTTTTTT. Translating it yields CASSLAGSEKLFF.